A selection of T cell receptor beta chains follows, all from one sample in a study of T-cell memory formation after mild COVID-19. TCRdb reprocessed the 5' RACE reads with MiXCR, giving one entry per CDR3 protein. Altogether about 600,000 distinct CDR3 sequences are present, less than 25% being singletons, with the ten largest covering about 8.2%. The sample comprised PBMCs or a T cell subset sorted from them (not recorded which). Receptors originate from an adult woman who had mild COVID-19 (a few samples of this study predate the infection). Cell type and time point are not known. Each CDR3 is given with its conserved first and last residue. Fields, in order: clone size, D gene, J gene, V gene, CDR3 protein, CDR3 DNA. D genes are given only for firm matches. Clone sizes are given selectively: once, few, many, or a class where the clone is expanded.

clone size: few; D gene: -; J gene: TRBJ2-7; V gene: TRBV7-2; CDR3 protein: CASSLGGGLSYEQYF; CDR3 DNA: TGTGCCAGCAGCTTAGGTGGGGGGCTCTCCTACGAGCAGTACTTC
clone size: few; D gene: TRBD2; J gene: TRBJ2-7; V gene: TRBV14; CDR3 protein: CASSASLDRGRFYEQYF; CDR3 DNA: TGTGCCAGCAGCGCCTCCCTTGACCGCGGGAGATTCTACGAGCAGTACTTC
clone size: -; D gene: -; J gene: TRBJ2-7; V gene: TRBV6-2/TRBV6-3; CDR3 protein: CASSDRDTRKATYEQYF; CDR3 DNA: TGTGCCAGCAGCGACCGGGACACCCGTAAAGCCACCTACGAGCAGTACTTC
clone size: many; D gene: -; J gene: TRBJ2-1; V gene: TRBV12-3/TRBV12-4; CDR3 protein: CASSFGPEQFF; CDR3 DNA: TGTGCCAGCAGTTTTGGTCCTGAGCAGTTCTTC
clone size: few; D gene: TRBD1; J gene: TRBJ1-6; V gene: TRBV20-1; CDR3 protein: CSGPGQPNSPLHF; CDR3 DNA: TGCAGTGGACCGGGACAGCCTAACTCACCCCTCCACTTT
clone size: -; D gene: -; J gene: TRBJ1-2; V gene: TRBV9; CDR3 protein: CASSKVNGPLPYGYTF; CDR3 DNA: TGTGCCAGCAGCAAAGTAAATGGACCTCTTCCCTATGGCTACACCTTC
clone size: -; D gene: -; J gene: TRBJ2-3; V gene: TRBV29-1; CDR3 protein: CSVQTTLGTDTQYF; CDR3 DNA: TGCAGCGTCCAGACTACCCTCGGCACAGATACGCAGTATTTT
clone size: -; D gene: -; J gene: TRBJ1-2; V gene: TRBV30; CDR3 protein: CAWSSAGVYGYTF; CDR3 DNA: TGTGCCTGGAGTTCTGCAGGGGTCTATGGCTACACCTTC
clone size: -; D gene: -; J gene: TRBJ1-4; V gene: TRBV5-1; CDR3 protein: CASSSVGATNEKLFF; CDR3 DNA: TGCGCCAGCAGCTCAGTCGGAGCAACTAATGAAAAACTGTTTTTT
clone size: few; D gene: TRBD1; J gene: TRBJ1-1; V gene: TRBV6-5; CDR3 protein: CASSKTGFGTEAFF; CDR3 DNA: TGTGCCAGCAGTAAGACAGGGTTTGGTACTGAAGCTTTCTTT
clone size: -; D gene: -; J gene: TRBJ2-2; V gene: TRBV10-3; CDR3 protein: CAISESRGSNTGELFF; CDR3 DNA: TGTGCCATCAGTGAGTCTAGGGGATCCAACACCGGGGAGCTGTTTTTT
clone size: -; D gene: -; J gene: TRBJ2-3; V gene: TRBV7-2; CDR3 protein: CASSQQVTDTQYF; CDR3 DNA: TGTGCCAGCAGCCAACAGGTCACAGATACGCAGTATTTT
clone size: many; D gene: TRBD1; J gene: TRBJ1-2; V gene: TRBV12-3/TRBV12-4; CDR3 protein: CASRQGADYGYTF; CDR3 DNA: TGTGCCAGCAGGCAGGGGGCGGACTATGGCTACACCTTC
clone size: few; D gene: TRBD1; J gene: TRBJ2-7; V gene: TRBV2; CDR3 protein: CASSEAGQGQDEQYF; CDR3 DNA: TGTGCCAGCAGTGAAGCCGGACAGGGTCAGGACGAGCAGTACTTC
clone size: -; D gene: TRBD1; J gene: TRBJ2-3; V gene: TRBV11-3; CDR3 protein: CASSPGQGPQYF; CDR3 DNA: TGTGCCAGCAGCCCCGGACAGGGGCCGCAGTATTTT
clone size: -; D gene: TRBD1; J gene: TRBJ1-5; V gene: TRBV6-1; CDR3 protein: CASSVGTGGAGQPQHF; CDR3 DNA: TGTGCCAGCAGTGTAGGCACAGGGGGCGCGGGCCAGCCCCAGCATTTT